This T cell receptor (beta chain) was identified in a study of shared clonotypes between healthy human individuals. Study results and caveats: Shared clonotypes: about 5.3% naive CD4, under 4% naive CD8, under 2.5% memory CD4, approximately 0.37% memory CD8.

Of note for this clone: Its specificity is unknown.

Positively selected for CCR7, the CD45RO-negative cells used as naive CD8 cells excluded terminally differentiated effector memory CD45RA+ cells. Measured with immunoSEQ multiplex PCR; TCRdb has only the in-frame clones, and not every one. The data show some 2,000,000 clones, around 96% seen once. The CDR3 is made up of 20 amino acids. Trimming took 1 base from V and 4 from J; bases not matched to a gene: 14. Germline V gene sequence: CDR1 SNHLY, CDR2 FYNNEI. This receptor was obtained from a man aged 18 to 29 in good health. The specimen sequenced was naive CD8+ T cells sorted from blood. The chain joins TRBV2 to TRBJ2-3, with 13 positions matching TRBD2. CDR3 sequence reads: CASSEGTSGGYSIRADTQYF. In DNA form, the CDR3 reads TGTGCCAGCAGTGAAGGGACTAGCGGGGGCTACTCAATTAGGGCAGATACGCAGTATTTT.